This T cell receptor (beta chain) was recorded in a study of CD4 T cells in relation to SARS-CoV-2 and coronaviruses. Notes on the study in general: About 65% of donors had memory CD4+ clonotypes crossrecognizing SARS-CoV-2 and common cold coronavirus spike.

Trimming left V 0 bases short and J 2 bases short, with 19 bases between. Germline V gene lookup returns CDR1 MGHRA and CDR2 YSYEKL. The length of the CDR3 is 18 residues. Produced via immunoSEQ multiplex PCR; TCRdb's table is partial and in-frame only. Of about 41,000 clones listed, about four fifths are singletons. As to this clone: The antigen remains undetermined.

The source is an adult with COVID-19. This chain connects TRBV4-1 to TRBJ2-5, with unresolved D. Specimen: naive CD4+ T cells from PBMCs, cultured in vitro. As to subset: naive CD4+ T cells isolated by negative enrichment. CDR3 sequence reads: CASSQEKLGRRLQETQYF. The CDR3 DNA sequence: TGCGCCAGCAGCCAAGAGAAGTTGGGTCGACGGTTACAAGAGACCCAGTACTTC.